Shown below are 5 T cell receptor beta chains from a single sample sequenced in a study of control samples from healthy donors and cancer patients (dated by TCRdb to about 2020). To prepare the library, the immunoSEQ multiplex PCR assay was applied. Entries here come from immuneACCESS through TCRdb and include only in-frame sequences with V and J called. Some clones fail to appear in such tables; in the studies checked, an unresolved V gene covers under half of the shortfall, and the cause of the remainder is unknown. This sample gives 63,000 or so clones in total; over 85% of them show up just once. 5% to 7% of the sample comes from the top ten. The sample was PBMCs. The receptors were gathered from a man between 60 and 75 years old with colorectal cancer.

The chain recombines TRBV10-3 with TRBJ1-6; D may be TRBD1 (5 bases). The V end was cut by 2 bases, the J end by 3 bases, with 8 bases between. The CDR3 consists of 15 residues. Germline loops: CDR1 ENHRY, CDR2 SYGVKD. CDR3 DNA sequence: TGTGCCATCAGTGAGGGGCAGGGCTATAATTCACCCCTCCACTTT. Its protein product is CAISEGQGYNSPLHF.

The chain has TRBV6-4 and TRBJ2-2, with no clear D. V lost 4 bases, J lost 4 bases, and 10 bases lay in between. This CDR3 comprises 14 residues. Germline assignment: CDR1 MRHNA and CDR2 SNTAGT. CDR3 residues: CASSAAPGTGELFF. The CDR3 DNA reads TGTGCCAGCAGTGCCGCTCCTGGCACCGGGGAGCTGTTTTTT.

The rearrangement joins TRBV7-3 to TRBJ2-5; D is uncertain. The CDR3 sequence is 13 residues long. Trimming pared 5 bases from V and 0 bases from J, leaving 7 bases between. Germline loops: CDR1 SGHTA, CDR2 FQGTGA. The CDR3 DNA reads TGTGCCAGCAGCGAAGACTACCAAGAGACCCAGTACTTC. It translates to CASSEDYQETQYF.

The chain uses TRBV30 and TRBJ1-2; TRBD1 agrees at 9 bases. J lost 1 base, V lost 8 bases, and 5 bases had no gene match. This CDR3 comprises 13 residues. The germline V gene encodes CDR1 GTSNPN and CDR2 SVGIG (reference sequence). CDR3 loop: CATGTGFNYGYTF. The CDR3 DNA is TGTGCCACCGGGACAGGGTTTAACTATGGCTACACCTTC.

V gene TRBV2 combines with J gene TRBJ2-5; the D gene could be TRBD1 or TRBD2 (5 bases each). Trimming left V 4 bases short and J 4 bases short, with 19 bases between. The CDR3 runs 16 residues. Germline loops: CDR1 SNHLY, CDR2 FYNNEI. The CDR3 nucleotides read TGTGCCAGCAGTGCCTTGGGTGGGGTGAGGGGAGAGACCCAGTACTTC. Its protein product is CASSALGGVRGETQYF. Full variable domain (missing parts from reference TRBV2 and TRBJ2-5): EPEVTQTPSHQVTQMGQEVILRCVPISNHLYFYWYRQILGQKVEFLVSFYNNEISEKSEIFDDQFSVERPDGSNFTLKIRSTKLEDSAMYFCASSALGGVRGETQYFGPGTRLLVL.